This TCR beta chain was found in a study of blood T cell repertoires in COVID-19. The overall study: The United States, Italy and Spain supplied acute and convalescent COVID-19 samples.

The CDR3 spans 12 residues. V lost 5 bases and J 4 bases, leaving 6 bases between the germline ends. As handled by the study authors: From reference gene primer amplification, estimates of nucleated cell counts were derived. Data came from immunoSEQ multiplex PCR; TCRdb stores just in-frame clones and leaves some out. The V and J calls and clone size are taken from that table; D and trimming were inferred from the DNA. Found here are almost 50,000 clones, over 65% of them singletons; the top ten hold about 9%. With respect to this clone: Additional DNA sequences in this sample encode the identical CDR3.

The chain has TRBV12-3 or TRBV12-4 and TRBJ2-1; D not certain. The receptor's source is a woman in her seventies with acute or convalescent COVID-19. Sequenced material: peripheral blood. This CDR3 is CASSPRYNEQFF. In nucleotides, the CDR3 is TGTGCCAGCAGTCCGAGGTACAATGAGCAGTTCTTC.